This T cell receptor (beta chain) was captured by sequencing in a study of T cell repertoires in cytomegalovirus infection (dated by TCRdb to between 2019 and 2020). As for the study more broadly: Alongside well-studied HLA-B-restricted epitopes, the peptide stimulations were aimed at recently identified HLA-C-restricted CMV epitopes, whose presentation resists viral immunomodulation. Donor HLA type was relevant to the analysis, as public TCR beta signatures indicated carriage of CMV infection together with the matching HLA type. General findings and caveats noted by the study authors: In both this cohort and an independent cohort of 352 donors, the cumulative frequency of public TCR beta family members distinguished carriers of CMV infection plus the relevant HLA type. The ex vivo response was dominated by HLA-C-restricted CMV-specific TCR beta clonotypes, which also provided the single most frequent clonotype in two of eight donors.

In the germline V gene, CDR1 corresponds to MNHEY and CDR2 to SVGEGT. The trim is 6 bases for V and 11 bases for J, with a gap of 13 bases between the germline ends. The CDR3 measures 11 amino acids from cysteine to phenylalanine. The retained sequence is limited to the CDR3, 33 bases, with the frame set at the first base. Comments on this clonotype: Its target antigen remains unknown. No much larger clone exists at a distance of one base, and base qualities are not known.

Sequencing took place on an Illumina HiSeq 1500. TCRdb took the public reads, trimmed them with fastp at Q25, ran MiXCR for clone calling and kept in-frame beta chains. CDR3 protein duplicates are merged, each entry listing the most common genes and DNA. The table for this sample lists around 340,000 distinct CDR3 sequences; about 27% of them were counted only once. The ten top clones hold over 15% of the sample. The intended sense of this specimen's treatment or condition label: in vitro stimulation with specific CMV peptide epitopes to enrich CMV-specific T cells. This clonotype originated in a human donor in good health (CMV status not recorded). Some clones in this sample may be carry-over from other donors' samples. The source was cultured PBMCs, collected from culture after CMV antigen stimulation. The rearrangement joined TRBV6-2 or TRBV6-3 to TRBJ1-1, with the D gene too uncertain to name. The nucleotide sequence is TGTGCCAGCAGCCTAACGGGGTTGGCTTTCTTT. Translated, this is CASSLTGLAFF.